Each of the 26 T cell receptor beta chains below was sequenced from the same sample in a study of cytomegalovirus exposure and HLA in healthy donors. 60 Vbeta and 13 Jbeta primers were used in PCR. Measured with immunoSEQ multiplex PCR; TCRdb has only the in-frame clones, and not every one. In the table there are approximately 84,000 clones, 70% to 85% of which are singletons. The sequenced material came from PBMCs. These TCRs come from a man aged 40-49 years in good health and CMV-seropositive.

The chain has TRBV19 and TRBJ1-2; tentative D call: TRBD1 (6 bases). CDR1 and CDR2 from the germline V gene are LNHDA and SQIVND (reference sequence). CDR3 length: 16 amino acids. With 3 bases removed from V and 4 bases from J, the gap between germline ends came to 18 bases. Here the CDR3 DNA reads TGTGCCAGTAGTATTATTCGGGACAACGGGATCTATGGCTACACCTTC. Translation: CASSIIRDNGIYGYTF. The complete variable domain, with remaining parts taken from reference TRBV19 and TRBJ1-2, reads DGGITQSPKYLFRKEGQNVTLSCEQNLNHDAMYWYRQDPGQGLRLIYYSQIVNDFQKGDIAEGYSVSREKKESFPLTVTSAQKNPTAFYLCASSIIRDNGIYGYTFGSGTRLTVV.

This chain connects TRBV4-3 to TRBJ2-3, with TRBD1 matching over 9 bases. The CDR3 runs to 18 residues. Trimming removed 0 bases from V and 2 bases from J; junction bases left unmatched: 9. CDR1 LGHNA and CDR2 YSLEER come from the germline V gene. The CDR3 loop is CASSQDWDRESYTDTQYF. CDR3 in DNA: TGCGCCAGCAGCCAAGATTGGGACAGGGAGAGTTACACAGATACGCAGTATTTT.

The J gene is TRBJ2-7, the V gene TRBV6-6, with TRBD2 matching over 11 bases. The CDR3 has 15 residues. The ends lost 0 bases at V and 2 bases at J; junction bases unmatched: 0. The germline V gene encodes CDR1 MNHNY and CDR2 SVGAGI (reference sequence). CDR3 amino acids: CASSYSTSGTYEQYF. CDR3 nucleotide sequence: TGTGCCAGCAGTTACTCGACTAGCGGGACCTACGAGCAGTACTTC.

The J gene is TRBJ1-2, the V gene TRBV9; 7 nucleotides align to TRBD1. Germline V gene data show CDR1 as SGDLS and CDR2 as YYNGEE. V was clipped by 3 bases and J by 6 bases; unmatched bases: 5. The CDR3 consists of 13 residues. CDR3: CASSETGKNGYTF. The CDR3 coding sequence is TGTGCCAGCAGCGAGACAGGGAAAAATGGCTACACCTTC.

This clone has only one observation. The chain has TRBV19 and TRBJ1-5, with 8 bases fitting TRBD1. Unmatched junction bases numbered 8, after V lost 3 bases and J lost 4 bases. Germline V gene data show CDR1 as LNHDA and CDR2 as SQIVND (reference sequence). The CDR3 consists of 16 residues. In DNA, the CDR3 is TGTGCCAGTAGTATCTGGACAGGGAAGGGGAATCAGCCCCAGCATTTT. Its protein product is CASSIWTGKGNQPQHF.

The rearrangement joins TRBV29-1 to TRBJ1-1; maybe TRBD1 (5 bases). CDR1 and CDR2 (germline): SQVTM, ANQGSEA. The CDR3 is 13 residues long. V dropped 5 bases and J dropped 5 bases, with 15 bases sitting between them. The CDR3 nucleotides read TGCAGCGTTCTACGGGGGGGATTTACTGAAGCTTTCTTT. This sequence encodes CSVLRGGFTEAFF.

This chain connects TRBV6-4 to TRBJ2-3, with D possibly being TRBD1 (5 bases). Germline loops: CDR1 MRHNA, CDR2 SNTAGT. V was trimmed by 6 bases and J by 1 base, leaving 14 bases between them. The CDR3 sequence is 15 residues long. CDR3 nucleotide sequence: TGTGCCAGCAGGAAGTATGGGGCTGGCACAGATACGCAGTATTTT. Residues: CASRKYGAGTDTQYF.

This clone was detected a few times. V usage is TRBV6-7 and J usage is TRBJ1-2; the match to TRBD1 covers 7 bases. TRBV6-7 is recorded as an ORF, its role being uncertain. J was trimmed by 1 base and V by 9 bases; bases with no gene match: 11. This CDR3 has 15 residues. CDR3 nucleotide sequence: TGTGCCAGTACACAACCCGGGACAGTTAACTATGGCTACACCTTC. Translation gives CASTQPGTVNYGYTF.

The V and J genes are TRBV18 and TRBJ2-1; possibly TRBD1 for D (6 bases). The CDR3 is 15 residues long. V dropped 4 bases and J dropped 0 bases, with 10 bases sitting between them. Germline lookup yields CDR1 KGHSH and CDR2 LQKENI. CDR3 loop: CASSLTGSSYNEQFF. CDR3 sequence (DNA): TGTGCCAGCTCACTAACAGGGAGCTCCTACAATGAGCAGTTCTTC.

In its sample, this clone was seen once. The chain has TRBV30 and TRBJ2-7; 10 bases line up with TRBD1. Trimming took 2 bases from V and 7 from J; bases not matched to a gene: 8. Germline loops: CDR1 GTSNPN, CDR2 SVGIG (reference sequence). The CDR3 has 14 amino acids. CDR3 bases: TGTGCCTGGAGTTGGACAGGGGGGGTGGGAGAGCAGTACTTC. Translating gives CAWSWTGGVGEQYF.

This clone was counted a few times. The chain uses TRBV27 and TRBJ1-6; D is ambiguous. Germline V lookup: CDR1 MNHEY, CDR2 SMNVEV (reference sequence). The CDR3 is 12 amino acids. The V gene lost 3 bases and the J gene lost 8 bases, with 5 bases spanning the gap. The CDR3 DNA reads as TGTGCCAGCAGTTTCCCATATTCACCCCTCCACTTT. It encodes CASSFPYSPLHF.

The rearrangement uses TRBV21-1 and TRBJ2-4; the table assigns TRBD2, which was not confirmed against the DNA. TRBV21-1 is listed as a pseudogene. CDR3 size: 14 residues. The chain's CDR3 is CASSRETAKNIQYF. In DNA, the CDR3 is TGTGCCAGCAGCAGGGAGACAGCCAAAAACATTCAGTACTTC.

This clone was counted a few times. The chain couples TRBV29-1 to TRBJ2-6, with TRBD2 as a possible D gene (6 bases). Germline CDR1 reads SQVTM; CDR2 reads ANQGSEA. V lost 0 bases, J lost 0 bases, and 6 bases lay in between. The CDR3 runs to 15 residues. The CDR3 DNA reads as TGCAGCGTTGAAGAGGGGGGCTCTGGGGCCAACGTCCTGACTTTC. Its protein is CSVEEGGSGANVLTF.

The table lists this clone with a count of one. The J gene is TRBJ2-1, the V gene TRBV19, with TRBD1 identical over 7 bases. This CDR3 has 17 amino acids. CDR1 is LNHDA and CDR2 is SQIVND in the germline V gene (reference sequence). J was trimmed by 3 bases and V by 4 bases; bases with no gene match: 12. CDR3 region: CASSTPNRQGHYNEQFF. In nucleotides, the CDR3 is TGTGCCAGTAGTACCCCCAACCGACAGGGACACTACAATGAGCAGTTCTTC.

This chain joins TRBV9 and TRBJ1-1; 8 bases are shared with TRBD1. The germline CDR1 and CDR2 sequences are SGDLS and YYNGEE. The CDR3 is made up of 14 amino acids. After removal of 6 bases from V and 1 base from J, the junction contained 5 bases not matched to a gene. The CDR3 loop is CASTLGQANTEAFF. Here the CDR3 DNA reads TGTGCCAGCACCCTGGGACAGGCGAACACTGAAGCTTTCTTT. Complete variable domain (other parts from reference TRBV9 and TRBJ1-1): DSGVTQTPKHLITATGQRVTLRCSPRSGDLSVYWYQQSLDQGLQFLIQYYNGEERAKGNILERFSAQQFPDLHSELNLSSLELGDSALYFCASTLGQANTEAFFGQGTRLTVV.

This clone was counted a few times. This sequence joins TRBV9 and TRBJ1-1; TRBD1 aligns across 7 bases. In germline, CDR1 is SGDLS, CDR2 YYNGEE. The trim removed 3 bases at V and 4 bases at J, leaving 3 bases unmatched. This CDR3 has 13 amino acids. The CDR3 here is CASSDTGATEAFF. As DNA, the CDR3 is TGTGCCAGCAGCGATACAGGGGCCACTGAAGCTTTCTTT.

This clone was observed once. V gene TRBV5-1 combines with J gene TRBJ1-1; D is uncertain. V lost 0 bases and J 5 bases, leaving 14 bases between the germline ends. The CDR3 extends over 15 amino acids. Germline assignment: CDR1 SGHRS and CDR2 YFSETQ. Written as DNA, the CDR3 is TGCGCCAGCAGCTTGGAGTCCTACAGTGGGACTGAAGCTTTCTTT. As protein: CASSLESYSGTEAFF.

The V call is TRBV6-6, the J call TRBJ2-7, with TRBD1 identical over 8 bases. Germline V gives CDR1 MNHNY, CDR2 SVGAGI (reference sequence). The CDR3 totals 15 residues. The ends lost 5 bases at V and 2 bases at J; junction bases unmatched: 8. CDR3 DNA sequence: TGTGCCAGCAGTCATCCGGGACAGGCGGCCTACGAGCAGTACTTC. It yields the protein CASSHPGQAAYEQYF.

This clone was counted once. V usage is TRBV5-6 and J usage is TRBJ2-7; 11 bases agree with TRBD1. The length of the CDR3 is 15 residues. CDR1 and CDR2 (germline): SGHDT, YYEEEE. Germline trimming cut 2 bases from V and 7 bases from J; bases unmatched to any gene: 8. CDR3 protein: CASSLSGQGAREQYF. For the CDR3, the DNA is TGTGCCAGCAGCTTATCTGGACAGGGGGCGCGGGAGCAGTACTTC.

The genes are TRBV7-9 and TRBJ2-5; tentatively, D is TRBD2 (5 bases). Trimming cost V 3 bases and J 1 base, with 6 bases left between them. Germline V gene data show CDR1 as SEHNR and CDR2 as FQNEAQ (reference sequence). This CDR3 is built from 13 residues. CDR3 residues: CASSFGSQETQYF. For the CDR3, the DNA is TGTGCCAGCAGCTTTGGGAGCCAAGAGACCCAGTACTTC.

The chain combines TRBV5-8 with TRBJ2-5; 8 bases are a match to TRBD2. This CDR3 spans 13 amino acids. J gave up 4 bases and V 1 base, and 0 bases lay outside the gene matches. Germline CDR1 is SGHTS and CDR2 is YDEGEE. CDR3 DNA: TGTGCCAGCAGCTTGCGGGGGGGAGAGACCCAGTACTTC. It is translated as CASSLRGGETQYF.

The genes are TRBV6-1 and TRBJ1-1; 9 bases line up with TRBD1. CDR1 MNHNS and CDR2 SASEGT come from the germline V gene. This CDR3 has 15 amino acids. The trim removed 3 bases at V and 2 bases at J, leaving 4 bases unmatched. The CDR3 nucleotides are TGTGCCAGCAGTGATGGGGGACAGGGTAACACTGAAGCTTTCTTT. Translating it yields CASSDGGQGNTEAFF.

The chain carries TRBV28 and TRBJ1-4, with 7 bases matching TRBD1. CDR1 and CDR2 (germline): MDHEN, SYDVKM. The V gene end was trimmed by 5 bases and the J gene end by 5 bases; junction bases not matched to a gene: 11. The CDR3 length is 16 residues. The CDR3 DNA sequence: TGTGCCAGCAGTGTGCCCTACGGGACAGAGAATGAAAAACTGTTTTTT. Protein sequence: CASSVPYGTENEKLFF. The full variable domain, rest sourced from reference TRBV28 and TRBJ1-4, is DVKVTQSSRYLVKRTGEKVFLECVQDMDHENMFWYRQDPGLGLRLIYFSYDVKMKEKGDIPEGYSVSREKKERFSLILESASTNQTSMYLCASSVPYGTENEKLFFGSGTQLSVL.

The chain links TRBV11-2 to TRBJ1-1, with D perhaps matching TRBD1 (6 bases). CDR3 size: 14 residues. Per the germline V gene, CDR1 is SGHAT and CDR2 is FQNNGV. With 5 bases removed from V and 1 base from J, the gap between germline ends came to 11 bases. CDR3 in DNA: TGTGCCAGCAGCGGCCGGGACAAGAACACTGAAGCTTTCTTT. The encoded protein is CASSGRDKNTEAFF.

The DNA for the CDR3 is TGTGCCAGCAGTGAACGTGGGAGGGCCTCGAGCAATGAGCAGTTCTTC. Encoded protein: CASSERGRASSNEQFF. The chain links TRBV2 to TRBJ2-1; the match to TRBD2 covers 7 bases. The germline V gene has CDR1 SNHLY and CDR2 FYNNEI. The CDR3 runs 16 residues. V shed 2 bases, J shed 6 bases, and the junction held 10 bases outside the gene matches.

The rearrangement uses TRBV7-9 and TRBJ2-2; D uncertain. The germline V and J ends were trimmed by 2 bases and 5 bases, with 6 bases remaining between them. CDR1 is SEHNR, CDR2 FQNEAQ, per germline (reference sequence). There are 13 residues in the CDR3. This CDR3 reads CASSLNPTGELFF. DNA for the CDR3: TGTGCCAGCAGCTTAAATCCGACCGGGGAGCTGTTTTTT.